A selection of T cell receptor beta chains follows, all from one sample in a study of T-cell memory formation after mild COVID-19. MiXCR, applied by TCRdb to the 5' RACE reads, yields one record per CDR3 protein. In the table there are hundreds of thousands of distinct CDR3 sequences, under 25% of which are singletons. Sequenced sample: PBMCs or a T cell subset sorted from them (not recorded which). These receptors all stem from an adult woman who had mild COVID-19 (a few samples of this study predate the infection). Cell type and time point are not known. CDR3s include the opening cysteine and the closing phenylalanine or tryptophan. Each record gives: D gene, V gene, J gene, clone size, CDR3 protein, CDR3 DNA. A D gene is named only where the DNA matches it firmly. Not every row has a clone size; where given, it reads once, few, many or a size class.

TRBD1,TRBV30,TRBJ2-2,.,CACRLRTGWTGELFF,TGTGCCTGTCGATTGAGGACAGGTTGGACCGGGGAGCTGTTTTTT
TRBD1,TRBV29-1,TRBJ1-2,.,CSGGGGTGENYGYTF,TGCAGCGGTGGGGGCGGGACAGGGGAGAACTATGGCTACACCTTC
.,TRBV15,TRBJ1-1,few,CATSGRLGGTEAFF,TGTGCCACCAGCGGCCGACTTGGAGGCACTGAAGCTTTCTTT
TRBD1,TRBV24-1,TRBJ2-7,.,CATSDHGTVFEQYF,TGTGCCACCAGTGATCATGGGACAGTTTTCGAGCAGTACTTC
.,TRBV24-1,TRBJ2-3,few,CATSDVLGEDTDTQYF,TGTGCCACCAGTGATGTGTTGGGGGAGGACACAGATACGCAGTATTTT
.,TRBV6-2/TRBV6-3,TRBJ2-7,.,CASGTDQIYEQYF,TGTGCCAGCGGAACGGACCAGATCTACGAGCAGTACTTC
TRBD1,TRBV5-5,TRBJ1-2,.,CASSPRRIGTDPSGYGYTF,TGTGCCAGCAGCCCACGCCGGATTGGGACAGACCCTTCTGGCTATGGCTACACCTTC
TRBD2,TRBV12-3/TRBV12-4,TRBJ2-3,.,CTSGGLLVDTQYF,TGCACTAGCGGGGGGTTATTAGTAGATACGCAGTATTTT
.,TRBV7-3,TRBJ2-1,.,CASSYSSPPDNEQFF,TGTGCCAGCAGCTATTCTAGTCCCCCCGACAATGAGCAGTTCTTC
TRBD1,TRBV6-4,TRBJ2-7,.,CASSDLGTASYEQYF,TGTGCCAGCAGTGACTTGGGGACAGCCTCCTACGAGCAGTACTTC
.,TRBV6-6,TRBJ1-5,few,CASSKWGNDQPQHF,TGTGCCAGCAGTAAATGGGGAAACGATCAGCCCCAGCATTTT
.,TRBV6-2/TRBV6-3,TRBJ2-7,many,CASSYSTRAYEQYF,TGTGCCAGCAGTTACTCGACCAGGGCCTACGAGCAGTACTTC
.,TRBV7-9,TRBJ2-5,.,CASSLKGRLETQYF,TGTGCCAGCAGCTTAAAAGGGAGGCTGGAGACCCAGTACTTC
.,TRBV15,TRBJ1-1,.,CATSPGMVMNTEAFF,TGTGCCACCTCGCCGGGTATGGTTATGAACACTGAAGCTTTCTTT
TRBD1,TRBV5-4,TRBJ1-4,few,CASSLTGASNEKLFF,TGTGCCAGCTCCCTCACAGGGGCCTCTAATGAAAAACTGTTTTTT
.,TRBV12-5,TRBJ2-1,.,CASGLQLQAPGEQFF,TGTGCTAGTGGTTTGCAATTGCAAGCCCCGGGCGAGCAGTTCTTC
.,TRBV12-3/TRBV12-4,TRBJ1-2,.,CASSLTGGGGYTF,TGTGCCAGCAGTTTAACCGGGGGCGGTGGCTACACCTTC
.,TRBV7-9,TRBJ1-1,few,CASSPQGRDTEAFF,TGTGCCAGCAGCCCGCAGGGCAGGGACACTGAAGCTTTCTTT
TRBD1,TRBV19,TRBJ2-2,few,CASSIGTVPTGELFF,TGTGCCAGTAGTATCGGGACAGTCCCTACCGGGGAGCTGTTTTTT
.,TRBV29-1,TRBJ1-3,few,CSVEGGGNTIYF,TGCAGCGTTGAAGGGGGTGGAAACACCATATATTTT
TRBD1,TRBV12-3/TRBV12-4,TRBJ1-4,few,CASSPRQGRNEKLFF,TGTGCCAGCAGCCCCCGACAGGGTCGAAATGAAAAACTGTTTTTT
TRBD1,TRBV5-1,TRBJ2-7,.,CASSPTGTGGEQYF,TGCGCCAGCAGCCCGACCGGGACAGGGGGCGAGCAGTACTTC
TRBD1,TRBV6-6,TRBJ2-7,.,CASSYRDRVSHEQYF,TGTGCCAGCAGTTACCGGGACAGGGTTTCTCACGAGCAGTACTTC
TRBD1,TRBV5-1,TRBJ2-3,few,CASSHRQGARGTDTQYF,TGCGCCAGCAGCCACCGACAGGGGGCGCGTGGCACAGATACGCAGTATTTT
TRBD2,TRBV9,TRBJ2-1,.,CASSLYSGDYNEQFF,TGTGCCAGCAGCCTCTACAGCGGGGACTACAATGAGCAGTTCTTC
TRBD1,TRBV24-1,TRBJ2-1,few,CATGARDSNEQFF,TGTGCCACCGGCGCCCGGGACAGCAATGAGCAGTTCTTC
.,TRBV6-5,TRBJ1-2,few,CASSFTETYGYTF,TGTGCCAGCAGTTTCACAGAGACCTATGGCTACACCTTC
TRBD1,TRBV7-8,TRBJ1-4,.,CASSPPGQGDWEKLFF,TGTGCCAGCAGCCCACCCGGACAGGGGGATTGGGAAAAACTGTTTTTT
.,TRBV12-3/TRBV12-4,TRBJ1-1,.,CASSLVLFQNTEAFF,TGTGCCAGCAGTTTAGTGCTCTTTCAGAACACTGAAGCTTTCTTT
.,TRBV4-2,TRBJ2-7,few,CASSQVAGVYEQYF,TGTGCCAGCAGCCAAGTCGCCGGGGTCTACGAGCAGTACTTC
TRBD1,TRBV5-1,TRBJ1-1,.,CASSLGDRGKAFF,TGCGCCAGCAGCTTGGGCGACAGGGGGAAAGCTTTCTTT
.,TRBV7-6,TRBJ1-4,few,CASSLGGPEEKLFF,TGTGCCAGCAGCTTAGGGGGACCCGAGGAAAAACTGTTTTTT
.,TRBV7-2,TRBJ2-3,.,CASSLRAGYTDTQYF,TGTGCCAGCAGCTTAAGGGCAGGGTATACAGATACGCAGTATTTT
.,TRBV6-5,TRBJ2-1,.,CASSYSSGRGRDEQFF,TGTGCCAGCAGTTACTCTTCCGGCAGGGGAAGAGATGAGCAGTTCTTC
.,TRBV4-2,TRBJ1-5,.,CASSPQGRDQPQHF,TGTGCCAGCAGCCCACAGGGCCGGGATCAGCCCCAGCATTTT
.,TRBV10-3,TRBJ1-2,.,CAIDERGDNYGYTF,TGTGCCATCGACGAACGGGGCGATAACTATGGCTACACCTTC
TRBD1,TRBV6-6,TRBJ2-1,few,CASIRGTGGYNEQFF,TGTGCCAGCATCAGGGGGACAGGGGGCTACAATGAGCAGTTCTTC
TRBD2,TRBV20-1,TRBJ2-5,few,CSARVASGGYQETQYF,TGCAGTGCTAGAGTCGCTAGCGGGGGGTACCAAGAGACCCAGTACTTC
.,TRBV7-9,TRBJ2-3,few,CASSFLGQPDTQYF,TGTGCCAGCAGTTTCCTGGGGCAGCCAGATACGCAGTATTTT
.,TRBV12-3/TRBV12-4,TRBJ2-4,.,CASSLPGPNIQYF,TGTGCCAGCAGTTTGCCGGGACCCAACATTCAGTACTTC
TRBD1,TRBV7-9,TRBJ2-2,.,CASSQGQGFNTGELFF,TGTGCCAGCAGCCAGGGACAGGGTTTTAACACCGGGGAGCTGTTTTTT
TRBD1,TRBV7-6,TRBJ1-1,.,CASSFWTGGNTEAFF,TGTGCCAGCAGCTTCTGGACAGGAGGAAACACTGAAGCTTTCTTT
.,TRBV7-8,TRBJ2-1,.,CASSLLRGSFLGSRMSLFF,TGTGCCAGCAGCTTACTACGAGGGAGTTTCCTGGGATCCCGAATGAGCCTGTTCTTC
.,TRBV29-1,TRBJ1-1,.,CSVLGWNTEAFF,TGCAGCGTTCTGGGCTGGAACACTGAAGCTTTCTTT
.,TRBV6-5,TRBJ2-6,.,CASSYSHSGSGANVLTF,TGTGCCAGCAGTTACTCGCACAGCGGCTCTGGGGCCAACGTCCTGACTTTC
TRBD1,TRBV15,TRBJ1-2,.,CATSSPTGSGGYTF,TGTGCCACCAGCAGCCCGACAGGGTCTGGTGGCTACACCTTC
.,TRBV6-1,TRBJ2-7,.,CASSEEYNEQYF,TGTGCCAGCAGTGAAGAATACAACGAGCAGTACTTC
TRBD2,TRBV24-1,TRBJ2-5,.,CATSEAASGTQETQYF,TGTGCCACCAGTGAGGCGGCTAGCGGGACGCAAGAGACCCAGTACTTC
TRBD2,TRBV7-3,TRBJ2-3,.,CASSLMAGGGADTQYF,TGTGCCAGCAGCTTAATGGCGGGAGGAGGGGCGGATACGCAGTATTTT
.,TRBV7-3,TRBJ2-1,few,CASSVGWTKYNEQFF,TGTGCCAGCAGCGTAGGGTGGACGAAGTACAATGAGCAGTTCTTC
.,TRBV9,TRBJ1-2,few,CASSVDTGGYTF,TGTGCCAGCAGCGTCGACACGGGCGGCTACACCTTC
TRBD2,TRBV12-3/TRBV12-4,TRBJ2-3,.,CASSWTSSDTQYF,TGTGCCAGCAGCTGGACTAGTTCAGATACGCAGTATTTT
TRBD1,TRBV5-1,TRBJ2-7,many,CASSLLGDSSYEQYF,TGCGCCAGCAGCTTGTTGGGGGACAGTTCCTACGAGCAGTACTTC
TRBD1,TRBV4-1,TRBJ1-2,.,CASSHAGTGDGYTF,TGCGCCAGCAGCCATGCCGGGACAGGGGATGGCTACACCTTC
.,TRBV20-1,TRBJ1-3,few,CSARVRGGGNTIYF,TGCAGTGCTCGGGTCCGGGGGGGAGGAAACACCATATATTTT
.,TRBV3-1,TRBJ2-5,.,CASSQDLASREETQYF,TGTGCCAGCAGCCAAGATTTGGCCAGCCGGGAGGAGACCCAGTACTTC
.,TRBV2,TRBJ2-1,.,CASSERFGSEQFF,TGTGCCAGCAGTGAACGGTTTGGGAGTGAGCAGTTCTTC